This T cell receptor beta chain was found in a study of patients and donors after allogeneic stem cell transplantation. TCRdb passed the RT-PCR reads through MiXCR, listing each CDR3 protein once. This table has some 960,000 distinct CDR3 sequences, around 17% appearing once. V was shortened by 6 bases and J by 8 bases, with 16 bases between the two germline ends. Germline CDR1 is LGHDT and CDR2 is YNNKEL (reference sequence). This CDR3 has 13 residues. V gene TRBV3-1 combines with J gene TRBJ1-2; TRBD1 is a possible D gene (6 bases). Sequencing was carried out using blood, either unsorted or a sorted T cell fraction (not recorded which). The receptor was derived from a human donor who was either an allogeneic HSCT recipient or a stem cell or donor lymphocyte infusion donor (not recorded which). It is not recorded whose cells these are; they may come from a transplant donor. In nucleotides, the CDR3 is TGTGCCAGCAGGGAGGACAGTCAGGTCGGCTACACCTTC. Its translation is CASREDSQVGYTF.